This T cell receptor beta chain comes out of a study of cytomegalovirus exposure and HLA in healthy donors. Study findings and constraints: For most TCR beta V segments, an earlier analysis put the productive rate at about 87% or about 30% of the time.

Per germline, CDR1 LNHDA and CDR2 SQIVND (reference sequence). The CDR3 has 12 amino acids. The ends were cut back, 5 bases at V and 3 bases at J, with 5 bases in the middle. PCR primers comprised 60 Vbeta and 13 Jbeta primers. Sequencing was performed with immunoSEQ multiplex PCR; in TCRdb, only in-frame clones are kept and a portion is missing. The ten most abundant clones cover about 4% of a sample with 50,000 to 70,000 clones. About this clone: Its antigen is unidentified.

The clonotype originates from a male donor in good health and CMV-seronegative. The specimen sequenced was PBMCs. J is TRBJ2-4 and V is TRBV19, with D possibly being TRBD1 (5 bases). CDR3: CASSDSKNIQYF. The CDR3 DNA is TGTGCCAGTAGTGACAGCAAAAACATTCAGTACTTC. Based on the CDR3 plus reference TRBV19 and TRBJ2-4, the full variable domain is DGGITQSPKYLFRKEGQNVTLSCEQNLNHDAMYWYRQDPGQGLRLIYYSQIVNDFQKGDIAEGYSVSREKKESFPLTVTSAQKNPTAFYLCASSDSKNIQYFGAGTRLSVL.